Listed below are T cell receptor beta chains from one sample, sequenced in a study of cytomegalovirus exposure and HLA in healthy donors. Sequenced by immunoSEQ multiplex PCR; TCRdb stores in-frame clones only, minus some. The sample consists of more than 100,000 clones, about 77% of them appearing once. What was sequenced was PBMCs. Receptors originate from a woman between 40 and 50 years old in good health and CMV-seronegative. CDR3s include the opening cysteine and the closing phenylalanine or tryptophan. D genes are given only for firm matches. Clone sizes are given selectively: once, few, many, or a class where the clone is expanded.

J gene | clone size | D gene | V gene | CDR3 protein | CDR3 DNA
TRBJ1-6 | - | - | TRBV28 | CASTFMGTYNSPLHF | TGTGCCAGTACCTTCATGGGCACCTATAATTCACCCCTCCACTTT
TRBJ1-6 | - | - | TRBV9 | CASSVETGGSPLHF | TGTGCCAGCAGCGTCGAGACAGGAGGATCACCCCTCCACTTT
TRBJ1-2 | - | TRBD1 | TRBV7-9 | CASSFSVTGGLGYTF | TGTGCCAGCAGCTTCTCAGTGACAGGGGGCCTTGGCTACACCTTC
TRBJ1-2 | few | - | TRBV6-5 | CASTPGHKYYGYTF | TGTGCCAGCACCCCGGGACATAAGTACTATGGCTACACCTTC
TRBJ1-5 | few | - | TRBV5-4 | CASSQGGGLQPQHF | TGTGCCAGCAGCCAAGGGGGGGGCCTTCAGCCCCAGCATTTT
TRBJ1-2 | once | TRBD1 | TRBV4-3 | CASSQDVTGDGYTF | TGCGCCAGCAGCCAAGACGTGACAGGGGATGGCTACACCTTC
TRBJ1-4 | few | - | TRBV28 | CASSLPVGQSRPKLFF | TGTGCCAGCAGTTTACCGGTCGGACAGAGCAGGCCAAAACTGTTTTTT
TRBJ1-2 | - | TRBD1 | TRBV2 | CASSYSGGAGGYTF | TGTGCCAGCAGTTATTCAGGGGGCGCGGGCGGCTACACCTTC
TRBJ2-1 | - | TRBD1 | TRBV7-7 | CASSFGTGRDEQFF | TGTGCCAGCAGCTTTGGGACAGGGAGGGATGAGCAGTTCTTC
TRBJ1-2 | - | - | TRBV9 | CASSVGTATLRSYGYTF | TGTGCCAGCAGCGTAGGGACAGCGACCTTGAGGAGTTATGGCTACACCTTC
TRBJ1-6 | few | TRBD1 | TRBV7-2 | CASSPLDRGPSPLHF | TGTGCCAGCAGCCCGCTGGACAGGGGGCCTTCACCCCTCCACTTT
TRBJ2-7 | few | TRBD2 | TRBV7-9 | CASSPLGVGTRTYEQYF | TGTGCCAGCAGCCCCCTTGGGGTCGGGACTAGGACCTACGAGCAGTACTTC
TRBJ2-5 | - | TRBD2 | TRBV9 | CASSIRAGGPGETQYF | TGTGCCAGCAGCATCCGAGCGGGGGGGCCCGGAGAGACCCAGTACTTC
TRBJ1-5 | - | - | TRBV28 | CASRSPSTGNQPQHF | TGTGCCAGCAGGTCCCCTTCGACAGGCAATCAGCCCCAGCATTTT
TRBJ1-3 | - | - | TRBV4-3 | CASSHPGPLSGNTIYF | TGCGCCAGCAGCCACCCGGGTCCCCTCTCTGGAAACACCATATATTTT
TRBJ1-6 | once | TRBD1 | TRBV5-6 | CASSLVQGRNSPLHF | TGTGCCAGCAGCTTGGTACAGGGGCGGAATTCACCCCTCCACTTT
TRBJ2-6 | - | - | TRBV6-1 | CASSEIQAANVLTF | TGTGCCAGCAGTGAAATTCAGGCGGCCAACGTCCTGACTTTC
TRBJ1-2 | - | TRBD1 | TRBV18 | CASSQTGTGNQGSYGYTF | TGTGCCAGCTCACAGACCGGGACAGGGAACCAGGGAAGCTATGGCTACACCTTC
TRBJ2-7 | - | TRBD1 | TRBV30 | CARAGGRSSYEQYF | TGTGCCCGTGCAGGGGGCAGAAGCTCCTACGAGCAGTACTTC
TRBJ2-7 | few | TRBD1 | TRBV7-6 | CASSLGWGTGRSSYEQYF | TGTGCCAGCAGCTTAGGGTGGGGGACAGGACGTAGCTCCTACGAGCAGTACTTC
TRBJ1-3 | - | - | TRBV4-2 | CASSQEGAGNTIYF | TGTGCCAGCAGCCAAGAAGGGGCTGGAAACACCATATATTTT
TRBJ2-2 | - | TRBD2 | TRBV7-3 | CASSPGTSGRGTGELFF | TGTGCCAGCAGCCCCGGGACTAGCGGGAGAGGAACCGGGGAGCTGTTTTTT
TRBJ2-3 | - | - | TRBV11-3 | CASSWAVTDTQYF | TGTGCCAGCAGCTGGGCCGTCACAGATACGCAGTATTTT
TRBJ2-2 | - | - | TRBV14 | CASSQERPTRSGELFF | TGTGCCAGCAGCCAAGAGAGGCCCACCCGGTCCGGGGAGCTGTTTTTT
TRBJ1-6 | few | TRBD1 | TRBV5-1 | CASSSSGTGAKGGSPLHF | TGCGCCAGCAGCTCCTCCGGGACAGGGGCAAAAGGTGGTTCACCCCTCCACTTT
TRBJ2-3 | few | TRBD1 | TRBV18 | CASSPPRTGQVVTSTDTQYF | TGTGCCAGCTCACCACCGAGGACAGGGCAGGTTGTAACTAGCACAGATACGCAGTATTTT